The sequence of this T cell receptor beta chain was determined in a study of T cells after yellow fever vaccination. The CDR3 loop spans 16 amino acids. Germline assignment: CDR1 SGHDN and CDR2 FVKESK. The V gene end was trimmed by 5 bases and the J gene end by 1 base; junction bases not matched to a gene: 5. The 5'RACE template-switching step produced TCR cDNA and added a universal primer site and UMIs. Each CDR3 protein is one row after TCRdb ran MiXCR on the 5' RACE reads. The sample yields hundreds of thousands of distinct CDR3 sequences, 9% to 15% seen once. This clonotype was sampled from a man aged 30-40 years who received the YFV17D yellow fever vaccine. This chain uses TRBV14 with TRBJ2-1, with 10 bases that match TRBD1. The sample consisted of PBMCs, taken on the day of the yellow fever booster vaccination. The CDR3 DNA follows: TGTGCCAGCAGCTTTTGGGGACAGGGGTCCTACAATGAGCAGTTCTTC. It yields the protein CASSFWGQGSYNEQFF.